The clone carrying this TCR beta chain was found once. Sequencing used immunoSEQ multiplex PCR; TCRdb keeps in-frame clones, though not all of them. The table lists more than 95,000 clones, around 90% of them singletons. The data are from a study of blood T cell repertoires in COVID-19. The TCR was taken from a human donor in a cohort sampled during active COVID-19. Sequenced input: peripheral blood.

CDR3 DNA: TGTGCCAGCAGCCCCGACAGGTTAGAGACCCAGTACTTC. Translation gives CASSPDRLETQYF. The chain has TRBV16 and TRBJ2-5; a weak D match, TRBD1 (6 bases). Germline V CDR1 and CDR2: KGHSY, FQNENV. The V gene lost 4 bases and the J gene lost 4 bases, with 10 bases spanning the gap. The CDR3 extends over 13 amino acids.